The 21 T cell receptor beta chains presented below share a single source sample, sequenced in a study of T cell clones after liver transplantation. This table comes from immunoSEQ multiplex PCR, and its TCRdb copy is limited to in-frame clones, with some not included. The sample records about 74,000 clones, under 90% being singletons. The specimen was CD4+ T cells from blood, collected before liver transplant. The receptors derive from a human donor who received a liver transplant.

The rearrangement links TRBV11-2 to TRBJ1-1; 10 bases are a match to TRBD1. CDR1 is SGHAT, CDR2 FQNNGV, per germline. The CDR3 contains 14 residues. V dropped 9 bases and J dropped 2; count of bases not matched to a gene: 6. The CDR3 DNA sequence: TGTGCCAGTTCAAGGACAGGGGGAAACACTGAAGCTTTCTTT. Its translation: CASSRTGGNTEAFF.

This sequence joins TRBV7-2 and TRBJ2-7; D is ambiguous. The CDR3 consists of 13 residues. The V end was cut by 5 bases, the J end by 6 bases, with 14 bases between. Germline V CDR1 and CDR2: SGHTA, FQGNSA. CDR3 sequence: CASSHQVDREQYF. As DNA, the CDR3 is TGTGCCAGCAGCCACCAGGTGGACCGCGAGCAGTACTTC.

The V and J genes are TRBV7-3 and TRBJ1-4, with D unclear. V lost 4 bases and J lost 13, with 16 bases in between. The CDR3 sequence is 13 residues long. CDR1 and CDR2 from the germline V gene are SGHTA and FQGTGA. The CDR3 loop reads CASSSSLGGRLFF. Here the CDR3 DNA reads TGTGCCAGCAGCTCCTCTTTGGGCGGGCGACTGTTTTTT.

The gene calls are TRBV7-9 and TRBJ2-1, with 13 bases that match TRBD2. J was trimmed by 5 bases and V by 5 bases; bases with no gene match: 6. This CDR3 spans 16 amino acids. Per germline, CDR1 SEHNR and CDR2 FQNEAQ (reference sequence). The CDR3 sequence: CASSRGLAGRHNEQFF. DNA of the CDR3: TGTGCCAGCAGCCGGGGACTAGCGGGGCGACACAATGAGCAGTTCTTC.

This clone was detected only a few times. The V call is TRBV28, the J call TRBJ1-1; 10 bases agree with TRBD1. V trimming: 7 bases; J trimming: 1 base; junction bases outside the gene matches: 12. Germline V CDR1 and CDR2: MDHEN, SYDVKM. CDR3 length: 17 residues. The CDR3 DNA is TGTGCCAGCACCCACGACAGGGGGCGCGATAGGAACACTGAAGCTTTCTTT. This codes for CASTHDRGRDRNTEAFF. The full variable domain, its missing parts supplied by reference TRBV28 and TRBJ1-1, is DVKVTQSSRYLVKRTGEKVFLECVQDMDHENMFWYRQDPGLGLRLIYFSYDVKMKEKGDIPEGYSVSREKKERFSLILESASTNQTSMYLCASTHDRGRDRNTEAFFGQGTRLTVV.

The chain has TRBV28 and TRBJ2-3; D gene uncertain. V lost 3 bases, J lost 6 bases, and 7 bases lay in between. Germline-derived CDR1 and CDR2 are MDHEN and SYDVKM. The CDR3 loop spans 12 amino acids. This chain's CDR3 is CASSFGEDTQYF. CDR3 coding DNA: TGTGCCAGCAGTTTTGGAGAGGATACGCAGTATTTT.

The chain couples TRBV9 to TRBJ2-1; D is uncertain. With 6 bases removed from V and 0 bases from J, the gap between germline ends came to 16 bases. The CDR3 runs to 16 residues. The germline gives CDR1 SGDLS, CDR2 YYNGEE. CDR3 sequence (DNA): TGTGCCAGCACCAGCAGCGTCTTTAGCTCCTACAATGAGCAGTTCTTC. Amino acid sequence: CASTSSVFSSYNEQFF.

This chain links TRBV6-6 with TRBJ2-3, with 7 bases aligning to TRBD2. Germline CDR1 MNHNY, CDR2 SVGAGI (reference sequence). The CDR3 has 14 residues. With 6 bases clipped from V and 6 bases from J, the junction kept 9 bases outside the gene matches. The CDR3 here is CASRIAGDLDTQYF. Written as DNA, the CDR3 is TGTGCCAGCAGAATAGCGGGTGACTTGGATACGCAGTATTTT.

The chain uses TRBV28 and TRBJ2-1, with 10 bases identical to TRBD2. CDR1 is MDHEN, CDR2 SYDVKM, per germline. J gave up 2 bases and V 6 bases, and 10 bases lay outside the gene matches. The CDR3 totals 17 residues. CDR3 protein: CASRPSSGRSAYNEQFF. CDR3 nucleotides: TGTGCCAGCAGACCCTCTAGCGGGAGATCCGCCTACAATGAGCAGTTCTTC. Drawing the rest from reference TRBV28 and TRBJ2-1, the complete variable domain is DVKVTQSSRYLVKRTGEKVFLECVQDMDHENMFWYRQDPGLGLRLIYFSYDVKMKEKGDIPEGYSVSREKKERFSLILESASTNQTSMYLCASRPSSGRSAYNEQFFGPGTRLTVL.

The chain recombines TRBV28 with TRBJ1-5; D call uncertain. This CDR3 contains 12 residues. Trimming removed 5 bases at V and 5 bases at J, with 7 bases between. Per the germline V gene, CDR1 is MDHEN and CDR2 is SYDVKM. The CDR3 reads CASSTGDQPQHF. The CDR3, as DNA: TGTGCCAGCAGTACTGGAGATCAGCCCCAGCATTTT.

Only a few counts were recorded for this clone. The genes are TRBV27 and TRBJ1-2; 9 bases fit TRBD1. This CDR3 contains 13 residues. Germline V gene data show CDR1 as MNHEY and CDR2 as SMNVEV (reference sequence). V was clipped by 7 bases and J by 7 bases; unmatched bases: 7. The CDR3, as DNA: TGTGCCAGCAAGCCCAGACAGGGGGTTGGCTACACCTTC. Translating gives CASKPRQGVGYTF.

The rearrangement joins TRBV19 to TRBJ1-5, with D possibly TRBD1 on 6 matching bases. Germline loops: CDR1 LNHDA, CDR2 SQIVND (reference sequence). The CDR3 extends over 13 amino acids. V was cut by 3 bases and J by 4 bases, with 7 bases left in between. In DNA, the CDR3 is TGTGCCAGTAGTATCGGACAGAATCAGCCCCAGCATTTT. Translating it yields CASSIGQNQPQHF.

About this clone: This could be a read error, since a much larger clone is one nucleotide away. The V call is TRBV6-6, the J call TRBJ1-5; possible D gene TRBD1, 6 bases. This CDR3 is 13 amino acids long. The germline V gene has CDR1 MNHNY and CDR2 SVGAGI (reference sequence). Deletions cut 5 bases from V and 2 bases from J, with 7 bases between. The chain's CDR3 is CASSRQGNQPQHF. The CDR3 nucleotides are TGTGCCAGCAGTAGACAGGGCAATCAGCCCCAGCATTTT.

The gene calls are TRBV6-5 and TRBJ2-7, with D maybe TRBD1 (7 bases). V lost 5 bases, J lost 2 bases, and 10 bases lay in between. CDR1 is MNHEY, CDR2 SVGAGI, per germline. The CDR3 length is 13 residues. This CDR3 is CASSRGTAYEQYF. As DNA, the CDR3 is TGTGCCAGCAGTCGCGGGACAGCCTACGAGCAGTACTTC.

This chain joins TRBV28 and TRBJ1-5; 9 positions match TRBD1. Germline CDR1 MDHEN, CDR2 SYDVKM. This CDR3 spans 14 amino acids. V trimming: 6 bases; J trimming: 9 bases; junction bases outside the gene matches: 9. The CDR3 sequence: CASSVGQGNRPQHF. The CDR3 DNA is TGTGCCAGCAGCGTTGGACAGGGGAATAGGCCCCAGCATTTT.

J is TRBJ2-1 and V is TRBV5-6; weak D call: TRBD1 (5 bases). The V and J ends lost 4 bases and 4 bases respectively, with 6 bases between them. From germline, CDR1 is SGHDT and CDR2 YYEEEE. The CDR3 is 12 residues long. CDR3 in amino acids: CASSRQYNEQFF. In DNA, the CDR3 is TGTGCCAGCAGCCGACAGTACAATGAGCAGTTCTTC. Full variable domain (remainder filled in from reference TRBV5-6 and TRBJ2-1): DAGVTQSPTHLIKTRGQQVTLRCSPKSGHDTVSWYQQALGQGPQFIFQYYEEEERQRGNFPDRFSGHQFPNYSSELNVNALLLGDSALYLCASSRQYNEQFFGPGTRLTVL.

The gene calls are TRBV28 and TRBJ2-2; 7 bases match TRBD1. Germline loops: CDR1 MDHEN, CDR2 SYDVKM. Unmatched junction bases numbered 5, after V lost 6 bases and J lost 4 bases. CDR3 length equals 14 residues. CDR3 residues: CASSKDRVTGELFF. CDR3 sequence (DNA): TGTGCCAGCAGCAAAGACAGGGTCACCGGGGAGCTGTTTTTT.

The chain uses TRBV5-4 and TRBJ1-2; TRBD1 is a possible D gene (5 bases). Trimming removed 3 bases at V and 0 bases at J, with 15 bases between. Germline CDR1 SGHNT, CDR2 YYREEE (reference sequence). The CDR3 length is 16 residues. The CDR3 protein is CASSSYRREANYGYTF. The CDR3 DNA reads TGTGCCAGCAGCTCCTACCGCAGGGAAGCTAACTATGGCTACACCTTC.

This clone has more than one count but fewer than ten. The rearrangement uses TRBV28 and TRBJ1-2; D is unclear. The germline CDR1 and CDR2 sequences are MDHEN and SYDVKM. The CDR3 loop spans 13 amino acids. The V end lost 6 bases, the J end lost 8 bases, and 16 bases lay between the germline ends. DNA of the CDR3: TGTGCCAGCAGCCTGGACCGAAGGGTCGGCTACACCTTC. Its translation is CASSLDRRVGYTF.

The chain links TRBV7-2 to TRBJ1-5, with D maybe TRBD1 (5 bases). The CDR3 is made up of 12 amino acids. In germline, CDR1 is SGHTA, CDR2 FQGNSA. The ends were cut back, 4 bases at V and 7 bases at J, with 8 bases in the middle. Written as DNA, the CDR3 is TGTGCCAGCAGCTCCTCAGGGCAGCCCCAGCATTTT. It codes for CASSSSGQPQHF.

The genes are TRBV7-2 and TRBJ1-2; TRBD1 matches 7 bases. Trimming at V came to 4 bases and at J to 8 bases, leaving 10 bases not matched to a gene. This CDR3 has 14 residues. Germline V gene sequence: CDR1 SGHTA, CDR2 FQGNSA. The CDR3 DNA sequence: TGTGCCAGCAGCTCCCGACAGGGAAGGCGCGGCTACACCTTC. Amino acid sequence: CASSSRQGRRGYTF.